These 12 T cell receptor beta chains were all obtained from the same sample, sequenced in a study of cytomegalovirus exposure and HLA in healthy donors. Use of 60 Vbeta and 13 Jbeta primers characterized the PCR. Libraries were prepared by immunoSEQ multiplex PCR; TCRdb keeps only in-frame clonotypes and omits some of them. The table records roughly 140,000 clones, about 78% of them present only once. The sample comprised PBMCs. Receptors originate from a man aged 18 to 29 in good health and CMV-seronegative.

The CDR3 DNA sequence: TGTGCCAGCAGGAATAAGGAGCCAAACTATGGCTACACCTTC. The encoded protein is CASRNKEPNYGYTF. The chain employs TRBV6-1 and TRBJ1-2; D is uncertain. The CDR3 is 14 amino acids. The V gene's germline CDR1 is MNHNS and CDR2 SASEGT. V was shortened by 6 bases and J by 2 bases, with 13 bases between the two germline ends.

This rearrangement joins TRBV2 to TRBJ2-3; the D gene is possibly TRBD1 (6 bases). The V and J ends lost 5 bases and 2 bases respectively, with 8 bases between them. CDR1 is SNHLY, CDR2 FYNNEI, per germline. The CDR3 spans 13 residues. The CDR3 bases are TGTGCCAGCAGTCAGGGGCACACAGATACGCAGTATTTT. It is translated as CASSQGHTDTQYF.

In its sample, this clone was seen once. The CDR3: CASSLLTDRGTEAFF. The CDR3 DNA reads as TGTGCCAGCAGCTTACTAACGGACAGGGGGACTGAAGCTTTCTTT. The chain is built from TRBV5-6 and TRBJ1-1, with 10 nucleotides matching TRBD1. The germline CDR1 and CDR2 sequences are SGHDT and YYEEEE. V lost 2 bases and J lost 5; bases outside the gene matches: 6. This CDR3 comprises 15 residues.

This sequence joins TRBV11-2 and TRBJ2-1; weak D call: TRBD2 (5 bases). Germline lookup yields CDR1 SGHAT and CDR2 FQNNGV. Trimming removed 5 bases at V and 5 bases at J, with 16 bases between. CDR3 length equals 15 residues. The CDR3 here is CASSPGPGSDNEQFF. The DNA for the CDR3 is TGTGCCAGCAGCCCCGGACCGGGATCTGACAATGAGCAGTTCTTC.

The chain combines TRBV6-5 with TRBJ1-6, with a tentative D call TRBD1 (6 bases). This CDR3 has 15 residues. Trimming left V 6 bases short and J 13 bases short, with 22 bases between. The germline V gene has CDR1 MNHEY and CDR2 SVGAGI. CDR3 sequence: CASRLEGQGLRPLHF. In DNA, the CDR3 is TGTGCCAGCAGACTCGAGGGCCAGGGGCTTAGGCCCCTCCACTTT.

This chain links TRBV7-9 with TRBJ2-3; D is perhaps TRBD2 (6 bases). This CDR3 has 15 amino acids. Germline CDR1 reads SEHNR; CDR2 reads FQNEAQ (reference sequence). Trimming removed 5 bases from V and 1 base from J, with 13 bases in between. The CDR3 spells CASSVLAAGTDTQYF. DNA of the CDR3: TGTGCCAGCAGCGTATTAGCGGCCGGCACAGATACGCAGTATTTT.

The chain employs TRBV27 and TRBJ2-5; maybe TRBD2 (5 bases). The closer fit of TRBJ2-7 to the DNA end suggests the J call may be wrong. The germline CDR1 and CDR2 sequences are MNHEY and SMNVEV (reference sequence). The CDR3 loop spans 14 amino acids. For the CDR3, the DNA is TGTGCCAGCAGTTTTTTTCGGGGAACCTACGAGCAGTACTTC. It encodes CASSFFRGTYEQYF.

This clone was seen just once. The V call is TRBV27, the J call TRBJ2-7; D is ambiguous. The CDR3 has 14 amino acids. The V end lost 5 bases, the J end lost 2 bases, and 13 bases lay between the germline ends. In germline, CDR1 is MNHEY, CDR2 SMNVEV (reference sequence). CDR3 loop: CASSPQNKPYEQYF. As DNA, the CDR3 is TGTGCCAGCAGTCCACAGAACAAGCCCTACGAGCAGTACTTC.

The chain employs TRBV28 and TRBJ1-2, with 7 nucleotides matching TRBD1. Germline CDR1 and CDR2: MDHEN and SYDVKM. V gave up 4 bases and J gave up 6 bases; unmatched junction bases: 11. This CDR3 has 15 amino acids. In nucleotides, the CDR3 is TGTGCCAGCAGTTCCCGACAGGGATATAGGAATGGCTACACCTTC. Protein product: CASSSRQGYRNGYTF.

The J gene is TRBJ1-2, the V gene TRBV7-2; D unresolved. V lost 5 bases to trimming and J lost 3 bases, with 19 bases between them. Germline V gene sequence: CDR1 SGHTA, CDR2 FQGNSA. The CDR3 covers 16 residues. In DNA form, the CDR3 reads TGTGCCAGCAGCCCCCCGTCCGGGGTGGGATACTATGGCTACACCTTC. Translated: CASSPPSGVGYYGYTF.

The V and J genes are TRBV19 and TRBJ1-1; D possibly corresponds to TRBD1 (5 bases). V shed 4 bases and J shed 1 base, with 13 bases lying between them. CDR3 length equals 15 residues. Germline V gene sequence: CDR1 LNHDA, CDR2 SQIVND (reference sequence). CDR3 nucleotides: TGTGCCAGTAGTACCTCACGGGGGGGGAACACTGAAGCTTTCTTT. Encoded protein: CASSTSRGGNTEAFF.

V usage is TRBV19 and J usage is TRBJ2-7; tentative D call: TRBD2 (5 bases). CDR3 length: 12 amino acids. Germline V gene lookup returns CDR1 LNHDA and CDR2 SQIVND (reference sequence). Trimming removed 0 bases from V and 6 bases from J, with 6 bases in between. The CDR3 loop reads CASSIDGGEQYF. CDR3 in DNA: TGTGCCAGTAGTATAGATGGAGGCGAGCAGTACTTC. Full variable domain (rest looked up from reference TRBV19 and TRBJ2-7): DGGITQSPKYLFRKEGQNVTLSCEQNLNHDAMYWYRQDPGQGLRLIYYSQIVNDFQKGDIAEGYSVSREKKESFPLTVTSAQKNPTAFYLCASSIDGGEQYFGPGTRLTVT.